Listed below are T cell receptor beta chains from one sample, sequenced in a study of blood T cells in healthy people across ages. In TCRdb, the 5' RACE reads were re-called with MiXCR into one record per CDR3 protein. The top ten hold around a sixth of the sample, which has around 670,000 distinct CDR3 sequences, around 31% seen once. Sample: blood. The receptors originated from a woman older than 75 in good health. CDR3s include the opening cysteine and the closing phenylalanine or tryptophan. A clone size is listed for some rows: how often the clone was seen (once, few, many), or a class if it is expanded.

j_call: TRBJ1-1; clone_size: -; v_call: TRBV20-1; cdr3_aa: CSARDPNRVVAEAFF
j_call: TRBJ1-5; clone_size: few; v_call: TRBV24-1; cdr3_aa: CATSGSNQPQHF
j_call: TRBJ1-5; clone_size: many; v_call: TRBV10-3; cdr3_aa: CAISDGISNQPQHF
j_call: TRBJ1-2; clone_size: many; v_call: TRBV28; cdr3_aa: CASSGTGEIRGYTF
j_call: TRBJ1-6; clone_size: -; v_call: TRBV12-3/TRBV12-4; cdr3_aa: CASSFRGPYNSPLHF
j_call: TRBJ2-3; clone_size: many; v_call: TRBV4-1; cdr3_aa: CASSQEYGGDTQYF
j_call: TRBJ2-7; clone_size: many; v_call: TRBV7-6; cdr3_aa: CASSPWDDYEQYF
j_call: TRBJ2-6; clone_size: few; v_call: TRBV19; cdr3_aa: CASTPKGRSGANVLTF
j_call: TRBJ2-1; clone_size: many; v_call: TRBV20-1; cdr3_aa: CSASIYYYEQFF
j_call: TRBJ2-7; clone_size: many; v_call: TRBV6-6; cdr3_aa: CASSSGHGAYEQYF
j_call: TRBJ2-5; clone_size: -; v_call: TRBV12-3/TRBV12-4; cdr3_aa: CASREFGETQYF
j_call: TRBJ2-7; clone_size: few; v_call: TRBV20-1; cdr3_aa: CSAREVGGTYEQYF
j_call: TRBJ2-7; clone_size: few; v_call: TRBV30; cdr3_aa: CAWGMTGAYEQYF
j_call: TRBJ1-2; clone_size: -; v_call: TRBV20-1; cdr3_aa: CSAMRTASDGYTF
j_call: TRBJ2-5; clone_size: many; v_call: TRBV6-1; cdr3_aa: CASSDWDRGWETQYF